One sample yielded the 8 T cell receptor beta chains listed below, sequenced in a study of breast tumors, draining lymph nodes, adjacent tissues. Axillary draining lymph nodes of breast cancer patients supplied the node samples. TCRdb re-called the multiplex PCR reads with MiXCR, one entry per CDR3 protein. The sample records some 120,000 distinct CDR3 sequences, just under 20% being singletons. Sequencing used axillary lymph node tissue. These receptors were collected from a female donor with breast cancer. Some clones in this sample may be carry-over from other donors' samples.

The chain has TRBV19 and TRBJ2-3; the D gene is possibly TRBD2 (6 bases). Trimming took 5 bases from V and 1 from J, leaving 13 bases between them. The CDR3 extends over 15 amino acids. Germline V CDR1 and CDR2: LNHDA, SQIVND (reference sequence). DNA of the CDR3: TGTGCCAGTAGTCTCGTCGGGGGAGGCACAGATACGCAGTATTTT. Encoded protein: CASSLVGGGTDTQYF.

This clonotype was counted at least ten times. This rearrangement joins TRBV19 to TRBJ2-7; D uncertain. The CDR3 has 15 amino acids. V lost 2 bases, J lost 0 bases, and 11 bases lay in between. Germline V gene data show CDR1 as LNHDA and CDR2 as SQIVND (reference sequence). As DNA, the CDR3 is TGTGCCAGTAGTATATCCTCCGTCGGCTCCTACGAGCAGTACTTC. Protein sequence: CASSISSVGSYEQYF. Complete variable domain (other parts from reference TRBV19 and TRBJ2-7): DGGITQSPKYLFRKEGQNVTLSCEQNLNHDAMYWYRQDPGQGLRLIYYSQIVNDFQKGDIAEGYSVSREKKESFPLTVTSAQKNPTAFYLCASSISSVGSYEQYFGPGTRLTVT.

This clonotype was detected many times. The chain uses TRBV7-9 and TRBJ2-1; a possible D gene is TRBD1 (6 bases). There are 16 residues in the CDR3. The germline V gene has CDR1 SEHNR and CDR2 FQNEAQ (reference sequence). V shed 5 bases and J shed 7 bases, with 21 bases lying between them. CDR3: CASSRLTGRFTNEQFF. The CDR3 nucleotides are TGTGCCAGCAGCCGTCTGACAGGAAGATTTACGAATGAGCAGTTCTTC.

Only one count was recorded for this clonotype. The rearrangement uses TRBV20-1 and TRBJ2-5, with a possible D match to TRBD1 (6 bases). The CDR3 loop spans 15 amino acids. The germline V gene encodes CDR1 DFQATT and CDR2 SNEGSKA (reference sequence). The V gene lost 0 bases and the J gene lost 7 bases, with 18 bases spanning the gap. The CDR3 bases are TGCAGTGCTAGAGAAGGGGGACCGGCTGCAGGGACCCAGTACTTC. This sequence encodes CSAREGGPAAGTQYF.

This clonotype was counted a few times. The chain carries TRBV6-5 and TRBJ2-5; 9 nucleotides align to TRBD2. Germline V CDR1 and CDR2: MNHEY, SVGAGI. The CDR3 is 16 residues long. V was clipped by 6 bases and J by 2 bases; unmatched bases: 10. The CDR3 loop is CASSTRLAAVQETQYF. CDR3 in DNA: TGTGCCAGCAGCACCCGACTAGCGGCAGTACAAGAGACCCAGTACTTC.

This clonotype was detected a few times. Here the CDR3 reads CARKTGADYGYTF. CDR3 in DNA: TGTGCCCGAAAGACAGGGGCGGATTATGGCTACACCTTC. The chain links TRBV27 to TRBJ1-2; the match to TRBD1 covers 8 bases. Trimming cost V 11 bases and J 5 bases; bases outside gene matches: 10. The CDR3 contains 13 residues. Germline lookup yields CDR1 MNHEY and CDR2 SMNVEV (reference sequence).

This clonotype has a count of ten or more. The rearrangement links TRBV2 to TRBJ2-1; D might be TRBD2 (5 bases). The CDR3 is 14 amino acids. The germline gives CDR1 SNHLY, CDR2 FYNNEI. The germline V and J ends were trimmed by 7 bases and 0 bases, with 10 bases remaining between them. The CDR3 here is CASKGGGSYNEQFF. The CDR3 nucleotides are TGTGCCAGCAAGGGCGGAGGCTCCTACAATGAGCAGTTCTTC.

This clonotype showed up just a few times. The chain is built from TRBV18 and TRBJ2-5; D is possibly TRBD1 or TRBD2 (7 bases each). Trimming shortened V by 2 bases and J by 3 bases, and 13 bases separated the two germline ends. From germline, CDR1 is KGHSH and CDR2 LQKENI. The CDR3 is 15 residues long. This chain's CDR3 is CASSPSGTDKETQYF. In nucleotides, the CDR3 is TGTGCCAGCTCACCAAGCGGGACAGACAAAGAGACCCAGTACTTC.